A single sample gave rise to the 8 T cell receptor beta chains below, sequenced in a study of blood T cell repertoires in COVID-19. Here immunoSEQ multiplex PCR was the method, and the copy in TCRdb shows in-frame clones only, minus some. In the table there are 160,000 or so clones, around 89% of which are singletons. Sequencing used peripheral blood. The receptors were sampled from a woman aged 40 to 50 with acute or convalescent COVID-19.

The chain uses TRBV24-1 and TRBJ2-1, with D maybe TRBD2 (6 bases). The CDR3 contains 12 residues. Germline CDR1 KGHDR, CDR2 SFDVKD. The V and J ends lost 3 bases and 7 bases respectively, with 6 bases between them. The CDR3 loop reads CATSDGGNEQFF. CDR3 nucleotide sequence: TGTGCCACCAGTGATGGGGGGAATGAGCAGTTCTTC.

The chain uses TRBV28 and TRBJ2-7, with 12 bases matching TRBD1. Germline V CDR1 and CDR2: MDHEN, SYDVKM. J was trimmed by 4 bases and V by 5 bases; bases with no gene match: 6. This CDR3 is 15 amino acids long. For the CDR3, the DNA is TGTGCCAGCAGTCGAGGGGACAGGGGGCATTACGAGCAGTACTTC. Amino acid sequence: CASSRGDRGHYEQYF.

The chain joins TRBV24-1 to TRBJ1-6; 8 bases agree with TRBD1. This CDR3 has 22 amino acids. Looked up from germline, CDR1 is KGHDR and CDR2 is SFDVKD. Trimming took 2 bases from V and 4 from J; bases not matched to a gene: 21. CDR3 sequence reads: CATSDSDNRDRLEGRYNSPLHF. CDR3 nucleotides: TGTGCCACCAGTGATTCGGACAATCGGGACAGGTTAGAGGGCAGGTATAATTCACCCCTCCACTTT.

The V gene is TRBV6-5, the J gene TRBJ1-3, with 7 bases fitting TRBD1. Per the germline V gene, CDR1 is MNHEY and CDR2 is SVGAGI. J lost 6 bases, V lost 3 bases, and 8 bases had no gene match. CDR3 length: 15 residues. The CDR3 is CASSYNRGLQNTIYF. CDR3 sequence (DNA): TGTGCCAGCAGTTATAACAGGGGCTTACAAAACACCATATATTTT.

This clone has more than one count but fewer than ten. The V call is TRBV28, the J call TRBJ2-1; 13 bases are a match to TRBD2. The germline gives CDR1 MDHEN, CDR2 SYDVKM. The CDR3 loop spans 14 amino acids. Trimming at V came to 6 bases and at J to 8 bases, leaving 4 bases not matched to a gene. CDR3 region: CASRTSGGRDEQFF. The CDR3 DNA follows: TGTGCCAGCAGGACTAGCGGGGGGCGCGATGAGCAGTTCTTC.

V and J are TRBV4-2 and TRBJ2-7; 13 positions agree with TRBD2. Germline loops: CDR1 LGHNA, CDR2 YNFKEQ. V shed 3 bases, J shed 9 bases, and the junction held 8 bases outside the gene matches. The CDR3 sequence is 15 residues long. In DNA, the CDR3 is TGTGCCAGCAGCCAGGAACTAGCGGGGGGGGCGAGGCAGTACTTC. This sequence encodes CASSQELAGGARQYF.

The CDR3 region is CASSPGLAGGLNFNEQFF. CDR3 DNA: TGTGCCAGCAGCCCAGGACTAGCGGGAGGGCTAAACTTCAATGAGCAGTTCTTC. The chain joins TRBV5-5 to TRBJ2-1; TRBD2 aligns across 15 bases. After removal of 4 bases from V and 6 bases from J, the junction contained 11 bases not matched to a gene. This CDR3 contains 18 residues. CDR1 is SGHKS, CDR2 YYEKEE, per germline (reference sequence).

The chain is built from TRBV18 and TRBJ2-2, with 7 bases lining up with TRBD1. CDR1 and CDR2 (germline): KGHSH, LQKENI. The V gene end was trimmed by 3 bases and the J gene end by 5 bases; junction bases not matched to a gene: 9. This CDR3 region has 16 residues. The CDR3 DNA reads as TGTGCCAGCTCACCCGAGCGACAGGGTTTAACCGGGGAGCTGTTTTTT. Its translation: CASSPERQGLTGELFF.